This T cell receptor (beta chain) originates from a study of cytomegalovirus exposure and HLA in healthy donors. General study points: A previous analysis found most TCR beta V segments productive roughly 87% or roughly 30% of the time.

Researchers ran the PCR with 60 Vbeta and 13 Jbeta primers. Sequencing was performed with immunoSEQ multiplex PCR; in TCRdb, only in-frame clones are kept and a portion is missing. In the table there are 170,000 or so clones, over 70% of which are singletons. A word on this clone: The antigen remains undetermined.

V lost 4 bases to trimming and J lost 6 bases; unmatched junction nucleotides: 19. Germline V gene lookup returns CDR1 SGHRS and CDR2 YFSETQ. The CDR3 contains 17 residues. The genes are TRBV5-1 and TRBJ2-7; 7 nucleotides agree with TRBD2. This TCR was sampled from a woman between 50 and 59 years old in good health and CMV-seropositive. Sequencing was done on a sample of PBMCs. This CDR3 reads CASSPRGVARRLSEQYF. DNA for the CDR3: TGCGCCAGCAGCCCCCGGGGGGTTGCGCGGAGGCTTAGCGAGCAGTACTTC.